This TCR beta chain was captured by sequencing in a study of shared clonotypes between healthy human individuals. Caucasian adults living in Nashville, Tennessee, provided all samples. Genomic DNA for unsorted samples was obtained from about 90 million PBMCs. The study, taken as a whole, reports: Sampling was confined to blood; repertoires within tissues likely differ.

The CDR3 runs to 13 residues. Trimming took 0 bases from V and 7 from J, leaving 7 bases between them. Germline V gene lookup returns CDR1 GTSNPN and CDR2 SVGIG (reference sequence). In regard to this clone: Its antigen is not identified. This specimen includes other DNA sequences encoding the same CDR3.

DNA from unsorted PBMC was sequenced on ten immunoSEQ deep assay plates. The protocol was immunoSEQ multiplex PCR, while the TCRdb copy is restricted to in-frame clones and leaves out a portion. Here the sample spans fewer than 650,000 clones, roughly four fifths being singletons. Sequenced sample: PBMCs. The chain is built from TRBV30 and TRBJ1-6, with D perhaps TRBD1 (5 bases). This receptor was obtained from a woman between 40 and 50 years old in good health. Some clones in this sample may be carry-over from other donors' samples. The CDR3 nucleotides are TGTGCCTGGAGTGTCCAGGGAAATTCACCCCTCCACTTT. Its translation is CAWSVQGNSPLHF.